This T cell receptor (beta chain) was profiled in a study of blood T cell repertoires in COVID-19. The CDR3 consists of 16 residues. Germline-derived CDR1 and CDR2 are KGHDR and SFDVKD. The trim removed 5 bases at V and 7 bases at J, leaving 11 bases unmatched. The table came from immunoSEQ multiplex PCR; TCRdb's copy has only in-frame clones and leaves some out. The sample has about 130,000 clones, about 84% seen once. The sample taken for sequencing was peripheral blood. This clonotype originated in a woman in her sixties with acute or convalescent COVID-19. The rearrangement uses TRBV24-1 and TRBJ2-1, with TRBD1 matching over 9 bases. CDR3 bases: TGTGCCACCAGTGGCCGACAACAGGGGGCTGGAAATGAGCAGTTCTTC. Translation: CATSGRQQGAGNEQFF.